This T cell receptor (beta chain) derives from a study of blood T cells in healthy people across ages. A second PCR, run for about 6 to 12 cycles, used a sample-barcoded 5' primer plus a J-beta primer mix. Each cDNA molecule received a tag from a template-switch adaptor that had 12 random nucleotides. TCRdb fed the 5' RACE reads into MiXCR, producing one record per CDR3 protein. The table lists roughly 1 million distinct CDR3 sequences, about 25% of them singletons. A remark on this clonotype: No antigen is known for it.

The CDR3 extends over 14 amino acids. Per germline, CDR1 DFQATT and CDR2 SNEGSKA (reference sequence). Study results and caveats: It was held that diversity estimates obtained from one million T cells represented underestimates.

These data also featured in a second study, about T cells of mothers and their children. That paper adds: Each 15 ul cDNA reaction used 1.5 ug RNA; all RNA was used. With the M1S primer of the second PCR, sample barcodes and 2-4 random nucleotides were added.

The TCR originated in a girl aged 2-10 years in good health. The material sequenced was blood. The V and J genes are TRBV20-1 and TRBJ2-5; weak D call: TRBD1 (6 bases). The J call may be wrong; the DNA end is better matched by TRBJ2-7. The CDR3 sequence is CSARDGRGYYEQYF. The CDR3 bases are TGCAGTGCTAGGGATGGCAGGGGATACTACGAGCAGTACTTC.